This T cell receptor beta chain was captured by sequencing in a study of T cells in localized non-small cell lung cancer. Germline V gene data show CDR1 as MDHEN and CDR2 as SYDVKM. Trimming cost V 4 bases and J 9 bases; bases outside gene matches: 8. The CDR3 is 14 amino acids. The method was immunoSEQ multiplex PCR; TCRdb's version includes in-frame clones alone and lacks a portion of them. Altogether 20,000 or so clones are present, approximately 90% being singletons, with the ten largest covering around 7%. Concerning this clone: As yet, its antigen is unknown.

The study, taken as a whole, reports: Highest T cell clonality was seen in uninvolved adjacent lung, surpassing that measured in tumor. Appearances in adjacent lung were noted for a median roughly 58 of the top 100 tumor clones. Sequencing covered just one tumor region, so heterogeneity cannot be ruled out.

The material was peripheral blood, obtained before any cancer treatment. The TCR was taken from a woman aged 40 to 75 with stage I lung adenocarcinoma. This chain connects TRBV28 to TRBJ2-3; 9 positions agree with TRBD2. In DNA, the CDR3 is TGTGCCAGCAGTTCGTATAGCGGGAGAGGCACGCAGTATTTT. It is translated as CASSSYSGRGTQYF.